This T cell receptor (beta chain) was captured in a study of cytomegalovirus exposure and HLA in healthy donors. Points from the study as a whole: Rarity held for most TCR sequences, but there were some public TCRs that occurred in many donors.

Remarks on this clone: The antigen is unknown.

The PCR used 60 Vbeta and 13 Jbeta primers. The data were produced by immunoSEQ multiplex PCR, yet TCRdb's version contains in-frame clones alone and is incomplete. The sample carries around 130,000 clones, 80% to 85% recorded once. The donors, nominally healthy at sampling, likely had unrecorded immune exposures. The sequence was collected from a woman aged 40 to 55 in good health and CMV-seronegative. Sequencing input: PBMCs.

The CDR3: CASSFVTSGSNEQFF. The CDR3 DNA reads TGCGCCAGCAGCTTCGTAACTAGCGGGAGTAATGAGCAGTTCTTC. V usage is TRBV5-1 and J usage is TRBJ2-1; 11 nucleotides line up with TRBD2. CDR3 length: 15 amino acids. Germline-derived CDR1 and CDR2 are SGHRS and YFSETQ. V was pared by 2 bases and J by 7 bases, with 5 bases of the junction left unmatched.